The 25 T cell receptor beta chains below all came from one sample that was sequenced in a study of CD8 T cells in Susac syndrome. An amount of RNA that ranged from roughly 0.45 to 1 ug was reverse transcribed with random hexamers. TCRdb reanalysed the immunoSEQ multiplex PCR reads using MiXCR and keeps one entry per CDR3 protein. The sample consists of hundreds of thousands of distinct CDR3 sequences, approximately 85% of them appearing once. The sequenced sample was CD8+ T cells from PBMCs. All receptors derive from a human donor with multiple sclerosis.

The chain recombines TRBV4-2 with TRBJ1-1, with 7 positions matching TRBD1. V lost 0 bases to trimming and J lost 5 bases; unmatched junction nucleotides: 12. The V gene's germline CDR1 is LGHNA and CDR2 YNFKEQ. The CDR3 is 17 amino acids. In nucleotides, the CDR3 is TGTGCCAGCAGCCAAGATATGTTTAGGGGGCCGAGGACTGAAGCTTTCTTT. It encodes CASSQDMFRGPRTEAFF.

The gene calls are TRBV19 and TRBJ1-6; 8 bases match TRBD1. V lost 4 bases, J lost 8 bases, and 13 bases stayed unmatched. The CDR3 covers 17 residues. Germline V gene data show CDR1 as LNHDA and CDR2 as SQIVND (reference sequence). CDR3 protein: CASSTYQILTGDSPLHF. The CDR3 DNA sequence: TGTGCCAGTAGTACCTACCAAATACTGACAGGGGATTCACCCCTCCACTTT. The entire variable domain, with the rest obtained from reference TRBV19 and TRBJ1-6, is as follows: DGGITQSPKYLFRKEGQNVTLSCEQNLNHDAMYWYRQDPGQGLRLIYYSQIVNDFQKGDIAEGYSVSREKKESFPLTVTSAQKNPTAFYLCASSTYQILTGDSPLHFGNGTRLTVT.

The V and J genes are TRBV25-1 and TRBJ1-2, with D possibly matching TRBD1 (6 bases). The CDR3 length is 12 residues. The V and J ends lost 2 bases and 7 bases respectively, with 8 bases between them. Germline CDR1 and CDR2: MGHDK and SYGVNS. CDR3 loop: CASSEGGRGYTF. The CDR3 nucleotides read TGTGCCAGCAGTGAAGGGGGCCGTGGCTACACCTTC.

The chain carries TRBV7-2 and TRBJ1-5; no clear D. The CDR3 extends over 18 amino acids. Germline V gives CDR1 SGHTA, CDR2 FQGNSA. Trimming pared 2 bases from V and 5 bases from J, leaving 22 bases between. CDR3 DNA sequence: TGTGCCAGCAGCTTACTCGGTGTAGGAGACGGAGACTATCAGCCCCAGCATTTT. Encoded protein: CASSLLGVGDGDYQPQHF.

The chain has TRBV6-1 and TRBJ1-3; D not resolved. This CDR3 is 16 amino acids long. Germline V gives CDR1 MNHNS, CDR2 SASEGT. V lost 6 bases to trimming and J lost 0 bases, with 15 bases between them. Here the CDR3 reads CASRMRAEYSGNTIYF. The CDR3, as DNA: TGTGCCAGCAGGATGAGGGCGGAGTACTCTGGAAACACCATATATTTT.

The CDR3 DNA reads TGTGCCACCAGTGATTTCGGGGGAAGCAATCAGCCCCAGCATTTT. This gives the protein CATSDFGGSNQPQHF. This chain uses TRBV24-1 with TRBJ1-5; D is perhaps TRBD1 (5 bases). The length of the CDR3 is 15 residues. Germline CDR1 is KGHDR and CDR2 is SFDVKD. Deletions cut 1 base from V and 1 base from J, with 7 bases between.

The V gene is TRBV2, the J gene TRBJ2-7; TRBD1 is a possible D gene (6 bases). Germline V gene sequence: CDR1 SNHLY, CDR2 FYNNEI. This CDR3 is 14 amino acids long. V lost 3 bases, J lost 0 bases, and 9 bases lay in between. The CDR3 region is CASSDPGDSYEQYF. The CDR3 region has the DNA TGTGCCAGCAGTGACCCAGGGGACTCCTACGAGCAGTACTTC. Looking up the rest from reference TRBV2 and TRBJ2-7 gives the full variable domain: EPEVTQTPSHQVTQMGQEVILRCVPISNHLYFYWYRQILGQKVEFLVSFYNNEISEKSEIFDDQFSVERPDGSNFTLKIRSTKLEDSAMYFCASSDPGDSYEQYFGPGTRLTVT.

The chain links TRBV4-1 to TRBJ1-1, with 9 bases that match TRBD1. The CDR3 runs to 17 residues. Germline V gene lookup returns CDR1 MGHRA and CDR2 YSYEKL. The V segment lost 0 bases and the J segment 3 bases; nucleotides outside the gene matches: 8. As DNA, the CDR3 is TGCGCCAGCAGCCAAGATTGGACAGGGGTATTCTACACTGAAGCTTTCTTT. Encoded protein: CASSQDWTGVFYTEAFF.

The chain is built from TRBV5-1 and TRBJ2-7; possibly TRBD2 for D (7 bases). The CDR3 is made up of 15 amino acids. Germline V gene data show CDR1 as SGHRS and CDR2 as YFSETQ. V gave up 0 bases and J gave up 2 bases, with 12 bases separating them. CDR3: CASSLDRGAAYEQYF. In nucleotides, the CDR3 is TGCGCCAGCAGCTTGGATCGGGGGGCTGCCTACGAGCAGTACTTC.

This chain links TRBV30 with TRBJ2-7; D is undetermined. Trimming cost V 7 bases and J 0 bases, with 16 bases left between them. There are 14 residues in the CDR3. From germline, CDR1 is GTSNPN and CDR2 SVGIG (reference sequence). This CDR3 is CAFLAVTSSYEQYF. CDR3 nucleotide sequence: TGTGCCTTTCTCGCTGTCACAAGCTCCTACGAGCAGTACTTC.

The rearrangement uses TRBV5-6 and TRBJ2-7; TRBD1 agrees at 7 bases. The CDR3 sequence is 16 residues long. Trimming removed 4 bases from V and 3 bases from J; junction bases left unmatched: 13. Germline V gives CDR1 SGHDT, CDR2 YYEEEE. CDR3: CASSGAPTGNLYEQYF. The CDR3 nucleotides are TGTGCCAGCAGCGGCGCCCCGACAGGGAACCTCTACGAGCAGTACTTC.

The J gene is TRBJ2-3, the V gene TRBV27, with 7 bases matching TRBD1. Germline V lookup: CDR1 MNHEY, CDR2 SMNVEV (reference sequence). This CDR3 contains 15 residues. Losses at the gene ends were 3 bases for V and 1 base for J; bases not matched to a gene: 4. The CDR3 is CASSFRGLGTDTQYF. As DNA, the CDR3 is TGTGCCAGCAGTTTTAGGGGGCTTGGCACAGATACGCAGTATTTT.

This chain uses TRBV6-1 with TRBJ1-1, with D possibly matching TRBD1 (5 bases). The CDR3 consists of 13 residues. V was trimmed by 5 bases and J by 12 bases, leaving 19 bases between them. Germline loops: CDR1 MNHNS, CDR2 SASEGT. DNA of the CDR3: TGTGCCAGCAGTACGGGACCCTTCTCGTGGACTTTCTTT. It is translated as CASSTGPFSWTFF.

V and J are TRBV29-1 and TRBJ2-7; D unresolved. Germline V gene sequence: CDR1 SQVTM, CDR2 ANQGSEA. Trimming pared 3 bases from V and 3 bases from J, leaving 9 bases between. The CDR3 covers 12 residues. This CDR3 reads CSVELANYEQYF. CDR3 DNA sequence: TGCAGCGTTGAGTTAGCAAACTACGAGCAGTACTTC.

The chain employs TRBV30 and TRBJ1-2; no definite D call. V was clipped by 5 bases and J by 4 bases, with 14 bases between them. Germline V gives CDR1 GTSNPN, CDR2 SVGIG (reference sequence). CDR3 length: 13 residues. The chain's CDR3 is CAWSSVAGYGYTF. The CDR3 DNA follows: TGTGCCTGGTCCAGCGTAGCCGGCTATGGCTACACCTTC.

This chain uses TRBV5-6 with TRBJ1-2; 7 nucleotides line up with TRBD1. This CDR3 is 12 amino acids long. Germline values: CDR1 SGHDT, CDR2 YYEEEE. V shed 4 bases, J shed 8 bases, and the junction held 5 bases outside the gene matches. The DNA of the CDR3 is TGTGCCAGCAGCCAAGACAGGGAAGGCTACACCTTC. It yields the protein CASSQDREGYTF.

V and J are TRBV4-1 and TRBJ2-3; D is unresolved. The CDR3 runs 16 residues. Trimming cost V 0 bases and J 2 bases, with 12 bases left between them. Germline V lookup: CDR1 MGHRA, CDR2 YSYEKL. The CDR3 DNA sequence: TGCGCCAGCAGCCAAGATCTAGAGACTTTCACAGATACGCAGTATTTT. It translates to CASSQDLETFTDTQYF.

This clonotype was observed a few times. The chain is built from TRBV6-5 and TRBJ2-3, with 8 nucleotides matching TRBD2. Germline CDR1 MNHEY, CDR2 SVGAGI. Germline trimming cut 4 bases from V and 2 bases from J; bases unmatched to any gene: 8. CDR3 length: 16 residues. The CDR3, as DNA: TGTGCCAGCAGTTCTCCCCTAGCGGGCCTCACAGATACGCAGTATTTT. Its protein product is CASSSPLAGLTDTQYF.

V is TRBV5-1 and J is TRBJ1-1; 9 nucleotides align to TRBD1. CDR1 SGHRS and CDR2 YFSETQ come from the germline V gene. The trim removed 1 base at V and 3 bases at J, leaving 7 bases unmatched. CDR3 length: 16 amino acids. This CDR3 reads CASSLYMGQGDTEAFF. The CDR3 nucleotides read TGCGCCAGCAGCTTGTATATGGGACAGGGAGACACTGAAGCTTTCTTT.

This chain's CDR3 is CARPLWQFF. The CDR3 DNA sequence: TGTGCCAGGCCCTTGTGGCAGTTCTTC. This chain uses TRBV6-7 with TRBJ2-1; the D is unclear. TRBV6-7 is an open reading frame whose function is uncertain. This CDR3 has 9 amino acids. V dropped 9 bases and J dropped 12 bases, with 9 bases sitting between them.

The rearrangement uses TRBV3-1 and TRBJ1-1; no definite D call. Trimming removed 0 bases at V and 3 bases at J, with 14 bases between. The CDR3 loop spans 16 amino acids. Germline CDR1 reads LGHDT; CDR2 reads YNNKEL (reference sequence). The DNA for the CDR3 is TGTGCCAGCAGCCAAGAATCGCGGGTATTCTACACTGAAGCTTTCTTT. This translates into CASSQESRVFYTEAFF.

CDR3 loop: CASSSSPTSGIEDTQYF. CDR3 bases: TGTGCCAGCAGCTCTTCACCGACTAGCGGGATTGAAGATACGCAGTATTTT. V usage is TRBV7-2 and J usage is TRBJ2-3; 11 bases fit TRBD2. This CDR3 comprises 17 residues. Germline trimming cut 4 bases from V and 5 bases from J; bases unmatched to any gene: 11. Germline loops: CDR1 SGHTA, CDR2 FQGNSA.

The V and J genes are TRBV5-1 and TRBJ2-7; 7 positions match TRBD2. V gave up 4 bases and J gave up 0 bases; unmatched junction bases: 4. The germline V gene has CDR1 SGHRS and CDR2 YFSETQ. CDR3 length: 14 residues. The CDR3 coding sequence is TGCGCCAGCAGCGAGGCGGGGGTCTCCTACGAGCAGTACTTC. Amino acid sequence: CASSEAGVSYEQYF.

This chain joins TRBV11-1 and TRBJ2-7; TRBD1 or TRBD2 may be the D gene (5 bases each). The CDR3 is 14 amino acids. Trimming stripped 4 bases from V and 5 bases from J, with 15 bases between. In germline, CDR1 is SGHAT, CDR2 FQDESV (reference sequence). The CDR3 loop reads CASSSGPEDHEQYF. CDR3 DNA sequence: TGTGCCAGCAGCTCGGGACCCGAGGACCACGAGCAGTACTTC.

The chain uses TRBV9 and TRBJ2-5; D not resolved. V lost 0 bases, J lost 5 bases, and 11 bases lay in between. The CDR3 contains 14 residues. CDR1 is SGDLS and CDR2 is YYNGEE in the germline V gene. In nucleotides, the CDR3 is TGTGCCAGCAGCGTAGAGGCCAGCGATGAGACCCAGTACTTC. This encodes CASSVEASDETQYF.